These 24 T cell receptor beta chains were all obtained from the same sample, sequenced in a study of glioma-infiltrating T cells listed by TCRdb under 2016. The sample was run on an Illumina MiSeq. TCR alpha and beta CDR3 regions were amplified with the iRepertoire nested amplicon-rescue multiplex PCR (arm-PCR) platform from RNA. TCRdb's own reprocessing of the public reads used fastp at Q25 and MiXCR and kept productive beta chains. Merged by CDR3 protein, the rows form single entries marked with the most common genes and DNA. The sample records around 390,000 distinct CDR3 sequences, 41% of which are singletons. Around 11% of the sample is in the top ten clones. Source material: glioma tissue, nonneoplastic brain tissue, or PBMCs (not recorded which). The receptors originated from a human donor with low-grade glioma or glioblastoma, undergoing nonglioma brain surgery, or in good health (not recorded which).

As for this clonotype: A much larger clone differs by one base, so this may be a read error. The chain has TRBV28 and TRBJ1-5; unclear D gene. Germline assignment: CDR1 MDHEN and CDR2 SYDVKM. The length of the CDR3 is 12 residues. The CDR3, as DNA: TGTGCCAGCAGTCAGTCCAATCAGCACCAGCATTTT. Amino acids: CASSQSNQHQHF.

The V gene is TRBV20-1, the J gene TRBJ2-7; 7 nucleotides line up with TRBD2. Losses at the gene ends were 0 bases for V and 4 bases for J; bases not matched to a gene: 6. Germline V gene data show CDR1 as DFQATT and CDR2 as SNEGSKA (reference sequence). This CDR3 comprises 14 residues. This CDR3 is CSARDRAGAYEQYF. CDR3 bases: TGCAGTGCTAGAGATCGGGCGGGAGCTTACGAGCAGTACTTC.

The J gene is TRBJ1-2, the V gene TRBV28; D is perhaps TRBD1 (5 bases). The V gene lost 6 bases and the J gene lost 6 bases, with 17 bases spanning the gap. CDR3 size: 14 residues. Germline-derived CDR1 and CDR2 are MDHEN and SYDVKM. CDR3 DNA sequence: TGTGCCAGCAGCTTCCCCGGGACCCCCCATGGCTACACCTTC. Amino acid sequence: CASSFPGTPHGYTF.

At least ten counts were recorded for this clonotype. The CDR3 bases are TGCGCCAGCAGCCAAGAGGTACTAGCGGGAAACAATGAGCAGTTCTTC. Translating it yields CASSQEVLAGNNEQFF. The chain uses TRBV4-3 and TRBJ2-1; 10 bases map to TRBD2. The V gene end was trimmed by 0 bases and the J gene end by 5 bases; junction bases not matched to a gene: 4. CDR1 and CDR2 (germline): LGHNA, YSLEER. The CDR3 runs 16 residues.

V and J are TRBV6-2 or TRBV6-3 and TRBJ1-1, with D possibly TRBD1 on 6 matching bases. The CDR3 runs to 16 residues. CDR1 and CDR2 from the germline V gene are MNHEY and SVGEGT. Trimming shortened V by 0 bases and J by 1 base, and 12 bases separated the two germline ends. The CDR3 here is CASSYSYGQWNTEAFF. CDR3 nucleotide sequence: TGTGCCAGCAGTTACTCCTACGGACAGTGGAACACTGAAGCTTTCTTT.

Details on this clonotype: Being one base from a much bigger clone, this may be a read error. The rearrangement joins TRBV6-2 or TRBV6-3 to TRBJ2-1; D may correspond to TRBD1 or TRBD2 (5 bases each). Germline loops: CDR1 MNHEY, CDR2 SVGEGT. The CDR3 sequence is 15 residues long. The germline V and J ends were trimmed by 6 bases and 5 bases, with 17 bases remaining between them. CDR3 sequence reads: CASSYRGRAHNEQFF. The CDR3 region has the DNA TGTGCCAGCAGCTACCGGGGCAGGGCCCACAATGAGCAGTTCTTC.

This clonotype was recorded a few times. This chain joins TRBV15 and TRBJ1-4; possibly TRBD1 for D (6 bases). This CDR3 has 16 amino acids. CDR1 is LNHNV and CDR2 is YYDKDF in the germline V gene (reference sequence). The V end lost 8 bases, the J end lost 4 bases, and 20 bases lay between the germline ends. CDR3 amino acids: CATRLTGTTDNEKLFF. In nucleotides, the CDR3 is TGTGCCACCCGACTCACAGGGACTACTGATAATGAAAAACTGTTTTTT.

This clonotype was observed many times. The chain is built from TRBV7-6 and TRBJ2-2; 7 positions match TRBD2. The V and J ends lost 6 bases and 6 bases, in that order; junction bases with no gene match: 13. From germline, CDR1 is SGHVS and CDR2 FNYEAQ. The CDR3 length is 16 residues. CDR3 nucleotides: TGTGCCAGCAGTCCTAGGGAGGGAGCTTACCCCGGGGAGCTGTTTTTT. The encoded protein is CASSPREGAYPGELFF.

This clonotype was seen ten or more times. The chain employs TRBV20-1 and TRBJ2-3, with 8 bases that match TRBD2. The CDR3 has 18 amino acids. From germline, CDR1 is DFQATT and CDR2 SNEGSKA (reference sequence). V gave up 5 bases and J gave up 1 base; unmatched junction bases: 17. The CDR3 region has the DNA TGCAGTGCTTTCTTACCTCTTTTAGCGGGGAGCGGCACAGATACGCAGTATTTT. Translated: CSAFLPLLAGSGTDTQYF.

This clonotype turned up a few times. CDR3 bases: TGCGCCAGCAGACCTAGGGACAGCGGATCACCCCTCCACTTT. It codes for CASRPRDSGSPLHF. V usage is TRBV5-1 and J usage is TRBJ1-6; 7 bases fit TRBD1. V trimming: 5 bases; J trimming: 10 bases; junction bases outside the gene matches: 9. The CDR3 is 14 amino acids. CDR1 and CDR2 from the germline V gene are SGHRS and YFSETQ.

The genes are TRBV7-9 and TRBJ2-3; 10 bases map to TRBD1. The CDR3 is 14 amino acids. CDR1 SEHNR and CDR2 FQNEAQ come from the germline V gene (reference sequence). V was clipped by 1 base and J by 6 bases; unmatched bases: 1. The CDR3 sequence: CASSLVDRGDTQYF. The CDR3 DNA reads as TGTGCCAGCAGCTTAGTGGACAGGGGGGATACGCAGTATTTT.

The rearrangement links TRBV20-1 to TRBJ2-2; possible D gene TRBD2, 5 bases. Trimming left V 5 bases short and J 5 bases short, with 9 bases between. CDR1 and CDR2 from the germline V gene are DFQATT and SNEGSKA (reference sequence). The CDR3 is 12 residues long. CDR3 bases: TGCAGTGCTCCCGGGGAAACCGGGGAGCTGTTTTTT. Translation gives CSAPGETGELFF.

This clonotype was picked up one time. A much larger clonotype is one base distant, so this may be a read error. The CDR3 does not close with the conserved phenylalanine or tryptophan, likely indicating a read error. The chain carries TRBV27 and TRBJ2-7; D might be TRBD1 or TRBD2, each matching 5 bases. CDR3 length: 15 amino acids. The germline V gene has CDR1 MNHEY and CDR2 SMNVEV (reference sequence). V gave up 3 bases and J gave up 2 bases, with 14 bases separating them. This chain's CDR3 is CASSFFGTGTYEQYL. CDR3 in DNA: TGTGCCAGCAGTTTTTTTGGGACGGGAACCTACGAGCAGTACCTC.

The rearrangement uses TRBV7-2 and TRBJ2-2, with unresolved D. Trimming removed 2 bases from V and 4 bases from J, with 11 bases in between. The CDR3 has 15 amino acids. Germline CDR1 SGHTA, CDR2 FQGNSA. CDR3 nucleotides: TGTGCCAGCAGCTTATACTCCGGGCCCACCGGGGAGCTGTTTTTT. It encodes CASSLYSGPTGELFF.

This clonotype has a count of ten or more. CDR3 loop: CASSVTTYQETQYF. DNA of the CDR3: TGTGCCAGCAGTGTGACTACCTACCAAGAGACCCAGTACTTC. V and J are TRBV6-1 and TRBJ2-5; D possibly corresponds to TRBD2 (5 bases). Trimming left V 4 bases short and J 0 bases short, with 9 bases between. The CDR3 loop spans 14 amino acids. The V gene's germline CDR1 is MNHNS and CDR2 SASEGT.

This clonotype was found many times. The chain carries TRBV6-1 and TRBJ2-1; 7 nucleotides match TRBD2. Germline-derived CDR1 and CDR2 are MNHNS and SASEGT. The CDR3 extends over 14 amino acids. The V segment lost 6 bases and the J segment 7 bases; nucleotides outside the gene matches: 9. The DNA for the CDR3 is TGTGCCAGCAGCGGGTGGAGCGGGAATAATGAGCAGTTCTTC. Translation gives CASSGWSGNNEQFF.

The chain is built from TRBV7-2 and TRBJ2-7; perhaps TRBD2 as D (5 bases). The germline gives CDR1 SGHTA, CDR2 FQGNSA. V was pared by 5 bases and J by 4 bases, with 12 bases between. The CDR3 covers 13 residues. The CDR3 sequence: CASSGSRGYEQYF. In DNA form, the CDR3 reads TGTGCCAGCAGCGGATCCCGAGGGTACGAGCAGTACTTC.

The V gene is TRBV20-1, the J gene TRBJ2-1; TRBD1 is a possible D gene (5 bases). Trimming stripped 4 bases from V and 5 bases from J, with 9 bases between. The CDR3 spans 12 residues. Germline values: CDR1 DFQATT, CDR2 SNEGSKA (reference sequence). CDR3 coding DNA: TGCAGTGCTACGGACACCAACAATGAGCAGTTCTTC. Amino acid sequence: CSATDTNNEQFF.

This sequence joins TRBV28 and TRBJ2-7, with D tentatively TRBD2 (6 bases). Germline values: CDR1 MDHEN, CDR2 SYDVKM. CDR3 length: 15 residues. Trimming removed 5 bases at V and 7 bases at J, with 21 bases between. The CDR3 region has the DNA TGTGCCAGCAGTCCGGGATGGAGGGTTCAGAATGAGCAGTACTTC. Its protein product is CASSPGWRVQNEQYF.

The gene calls are TRBV6-2 or TRBV6-3 and TRBJ2-1; 10 nucleotides align to TRBD2. The CDR3 sequence is 15 residues long. V was pared by 6 bases and J by 3 bases, with 5 bases of the junction left unmatched. Germline V gene data show CDR1 as MNHEY and CDR2 as SVGEGT. The CDR3 loop is CASRELAGSYNEQFF. In nucleotides, the CDR3 is TGTGCCAGCAGGGAACTAGCGGGGAGCTACAATGAGCAGTTCTTC.

This clonotype was found a few times. The V gene is TRBV24-1, the J gene TRBJ1-5, with D unclear. With 3 bases removed from V and 7 bases from J, the gap between germline ends came to 18 bases. CDR1 and CDR2 from the germline V gene are KGHDR and SFDVKD. This CDR3 contains 16 residues. The CDR3 coding sequence is TGTGCCACCAGTGATCCTTCCAACAAAGACGGACAGCCCCAGCATTTT. Amino acid sequence: CATSDPSNKDGQPQHF.

This clonotype was observed many times. The rearrangement joins TRBV6-5 to TRBJ2-7, with 8 nucleotides matching TRBD1. Germline V gene lookup returns CDR1 MNHEY and CDR2 SVGAGI. The junction had 13 bases not matched to a gene; V was cut back by 2 bases and J by 4 bases. There are 17 residues in the CDR3. In DNA, the CDR3 is TGTGCCAGCAGTTACCGGGCCTCCGGGACAGGACATTACGAGCAGTACTTC. This sequence encodes CASSYRASGTGHYEQYF.

This clonotype was seen a few times. The chain links TRBV7-2 to TRBJ2-7, with a weak D call TRBD1 (5 bases). CDR3 length: 15 amino acids. From germline, CDR1 is SGHTA and CDR2 FQGNSA. Trimming took 5 bases from V and 2 from J, leaving 16 bases between them. The CDR3 DNA sequence: TGTGCCAGCAGCCGTACCTTCGACAGCACCTACGAGCAGTACTTC. Protein sequence: CASSRTFDSTYEQYF.

The chain combines TRBV4-2 with TRBJ2-7; D call uncertain. Trimming stripped 0 bases from V and 3 bases from J, with 12 bases between. The CDR3 runs to 15 residues. The germline V gene encodes CDR1 LGHNA and CDR2 YNFKEQ. This CDR3 is CASSQDRAGYYEQYF. The CDR3, as DNA: TGTGCCAGCAGCCAAGATCGTGCAGGTTACTACGAGCAGTACTTC.